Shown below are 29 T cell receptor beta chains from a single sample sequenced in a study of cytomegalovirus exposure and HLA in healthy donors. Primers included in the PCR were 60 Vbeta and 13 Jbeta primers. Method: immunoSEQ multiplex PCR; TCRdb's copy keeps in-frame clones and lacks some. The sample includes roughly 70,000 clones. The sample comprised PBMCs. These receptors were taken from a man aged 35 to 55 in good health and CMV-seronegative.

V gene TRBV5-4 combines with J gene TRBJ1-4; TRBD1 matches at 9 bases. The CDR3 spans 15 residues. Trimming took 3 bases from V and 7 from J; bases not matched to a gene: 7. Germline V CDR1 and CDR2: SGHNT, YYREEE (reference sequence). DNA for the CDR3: TGTGCCAGCAGCTCAAACAGGGGGCAAGGTGAAAAACTGTTTTTT. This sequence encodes CASSSNRGQGEKLFF.

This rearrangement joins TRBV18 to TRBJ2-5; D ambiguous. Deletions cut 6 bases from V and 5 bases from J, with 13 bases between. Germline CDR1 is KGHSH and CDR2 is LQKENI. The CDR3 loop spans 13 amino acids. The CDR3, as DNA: TGTGCCAGCTCTCCCAATTTCGGGGAGACCCAGTACTTC. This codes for CASSPNFGETQYF.

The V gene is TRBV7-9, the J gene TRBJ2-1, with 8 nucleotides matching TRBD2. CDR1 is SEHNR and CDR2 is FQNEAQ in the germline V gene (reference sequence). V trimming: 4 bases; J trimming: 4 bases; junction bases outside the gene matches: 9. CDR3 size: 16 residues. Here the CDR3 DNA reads TGTGCCAGCAGCTCAAAAGGACTAGCAATTTACAATGAGCAGTTCTTC. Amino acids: CASSSKGLAIYNEQFF.

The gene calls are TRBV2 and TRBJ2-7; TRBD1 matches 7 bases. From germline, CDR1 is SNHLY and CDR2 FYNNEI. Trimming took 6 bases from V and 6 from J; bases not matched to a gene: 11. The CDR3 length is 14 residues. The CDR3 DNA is TGTGCCAGCAGGGGATTCCCACAGGGGCGCGAGCAGTACTTC. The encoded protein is CASRGFPQGREQYF.

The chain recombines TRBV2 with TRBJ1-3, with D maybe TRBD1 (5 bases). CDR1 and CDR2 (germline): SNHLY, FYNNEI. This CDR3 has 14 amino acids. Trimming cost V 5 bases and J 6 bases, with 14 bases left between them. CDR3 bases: TGTGCCAGCAGTTCGGGACTCCTGGAAAACACCATATATTTT. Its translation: CASSSGLLENTIYF.

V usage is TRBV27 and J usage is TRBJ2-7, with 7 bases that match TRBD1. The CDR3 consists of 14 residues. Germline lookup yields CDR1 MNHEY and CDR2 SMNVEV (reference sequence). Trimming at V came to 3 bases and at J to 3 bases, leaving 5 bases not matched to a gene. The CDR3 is CASSLKTGYYEQYF. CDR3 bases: TGTGCCAGCAGTTTGAAGACAGGGTACTACGAGCAGTACTTC.

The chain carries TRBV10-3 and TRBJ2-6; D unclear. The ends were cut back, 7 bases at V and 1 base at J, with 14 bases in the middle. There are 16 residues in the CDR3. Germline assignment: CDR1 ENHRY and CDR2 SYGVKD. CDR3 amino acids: CAIKIINGSGANVLTF. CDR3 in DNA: TGTGCCATCAAAATAATCAACGGGTCTGGGGCCAACGTCCTGACTTTC.

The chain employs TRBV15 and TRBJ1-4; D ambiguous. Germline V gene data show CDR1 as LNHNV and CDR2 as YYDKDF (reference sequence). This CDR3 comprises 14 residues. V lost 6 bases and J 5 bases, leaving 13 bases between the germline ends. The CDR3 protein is CATRMRHGNEKLFF. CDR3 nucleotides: TGTGCCACCAGGATGAGGCACGGAAATGAAAAACTGTTTTTT.

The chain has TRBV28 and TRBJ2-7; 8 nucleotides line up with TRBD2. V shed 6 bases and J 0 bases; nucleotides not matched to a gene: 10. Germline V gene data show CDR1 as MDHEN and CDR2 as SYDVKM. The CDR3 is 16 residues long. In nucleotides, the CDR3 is TGTGCCAGCAGCCACCCGAAACGGGGGGGCTCCTACGAGCAGTACTTC. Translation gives CASSHPKRGGSYEQYF.

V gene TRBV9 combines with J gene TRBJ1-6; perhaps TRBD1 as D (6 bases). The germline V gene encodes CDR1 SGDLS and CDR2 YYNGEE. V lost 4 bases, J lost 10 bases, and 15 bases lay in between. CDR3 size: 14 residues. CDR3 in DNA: TGTGCCAGCAGCCGTGGGGGCATCAACTCACCCCTCCACTTT. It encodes CASSRGGINSPLHF.

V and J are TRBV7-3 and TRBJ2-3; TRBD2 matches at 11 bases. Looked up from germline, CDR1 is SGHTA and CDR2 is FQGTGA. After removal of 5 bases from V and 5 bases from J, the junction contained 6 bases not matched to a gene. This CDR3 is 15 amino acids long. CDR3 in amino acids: CASSPSGGLVDTQYF. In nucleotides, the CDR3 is TGTGCCAGCAGCCCTAGCGGGGGGTTGGTAGATACGCAGTATTTT.

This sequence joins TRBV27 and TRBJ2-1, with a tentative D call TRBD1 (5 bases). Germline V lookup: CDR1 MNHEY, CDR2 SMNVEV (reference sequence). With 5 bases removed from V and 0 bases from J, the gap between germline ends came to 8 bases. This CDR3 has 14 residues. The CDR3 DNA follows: TGTGCCAGCAGTCTTCAGGGCTCCTACAATGAGCAGTTCTTC. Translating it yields CASSLQGSYNEQFF.

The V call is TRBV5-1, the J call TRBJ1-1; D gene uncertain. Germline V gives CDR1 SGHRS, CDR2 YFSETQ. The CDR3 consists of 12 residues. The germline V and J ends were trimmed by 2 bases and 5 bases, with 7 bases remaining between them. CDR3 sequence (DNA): TGCGCCAGCAGCTTATCGGGGACTGAAGCTTTCTTT. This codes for CASSLSGTEAFF. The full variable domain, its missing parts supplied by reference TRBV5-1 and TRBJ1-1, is KAGVTQTPRYLIKTRGQQVTLSCSPISGHRSVSWYQQTPGQGLQFLFEYFSETQRNKGNFPGRFSGRQFSNSRSEMNVSTLELGDSALYLCASSLSGTEAFFGQGTRLTVV.

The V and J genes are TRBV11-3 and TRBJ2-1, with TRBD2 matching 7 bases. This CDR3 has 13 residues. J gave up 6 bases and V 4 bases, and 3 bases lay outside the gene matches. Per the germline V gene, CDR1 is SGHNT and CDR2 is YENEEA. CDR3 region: CASSSGGINEQFF. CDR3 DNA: TGTGCCAGCAGCTCCGGGGGGATCAATGAGCAGTTCTTC.

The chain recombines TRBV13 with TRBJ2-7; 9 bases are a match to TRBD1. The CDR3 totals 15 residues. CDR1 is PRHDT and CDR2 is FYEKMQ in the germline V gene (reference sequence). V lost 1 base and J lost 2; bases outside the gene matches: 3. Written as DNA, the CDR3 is TGTGCCAGCAGCTTAGAGACAGGGGGAACCTACGAGCAGTACTTC. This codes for CASSLETGGTYEQYF.

The CDR3 region has the DNA TGCAGCGTTGTGGGGGGTCAGACAACACCGAACTATGGCTACACCTTC. Its translation is CSVVGGQTTPNYGYTF. The chain employs TRBV29-1 and TRBJ1-2, with a weak D call TRBD1 (5 bases). V lost 4 bases, J lost 2 bases, and 20 bases lay in between. The CDR3 loop spans 16 amino acids. Germline lookup yields CDR1 SQVTM and CDR2 ANQGSEA.

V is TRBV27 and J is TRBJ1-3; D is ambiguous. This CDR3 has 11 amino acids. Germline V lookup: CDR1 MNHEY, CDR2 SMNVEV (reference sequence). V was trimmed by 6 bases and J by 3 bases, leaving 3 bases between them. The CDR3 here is CASSSGNTIYF. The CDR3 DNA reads TGTGCCAGCAGCAGTGGAAACACCATATATTTT.

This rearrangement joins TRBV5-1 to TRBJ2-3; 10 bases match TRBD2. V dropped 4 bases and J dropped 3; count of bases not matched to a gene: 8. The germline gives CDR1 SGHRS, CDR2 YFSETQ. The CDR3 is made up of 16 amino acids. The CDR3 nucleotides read TGCGCCAGCAGCGGAGAAAGCGGGGGGGGTACAGATACGCAGTATTTT. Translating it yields CASSGESGGGTDTQYF.

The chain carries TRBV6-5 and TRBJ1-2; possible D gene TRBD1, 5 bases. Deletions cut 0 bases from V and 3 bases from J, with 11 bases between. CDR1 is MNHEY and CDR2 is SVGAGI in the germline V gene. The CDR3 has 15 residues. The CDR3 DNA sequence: TGTGCCAGCAGTTACTCGTTCAGGGTCGACTATGGCTACACCTTC. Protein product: CASSYSFRVDYGYTF.

This chain's CDR3 is CATGKSGNTIYF. The CDR3 nucleotides read TGTGCCACCGGGAAGAGCGGAAACACCATATATTTT. This rearrangement joins TRBV19 to TRBJ1-3; D is uncertain. V gave up 10 bases and J gave up 4 bases, with 11 bases separating them. CDR1 and CDR2 from the germline V gene are LNHDA and SQIVND (reference sequence). This CDR3 comprises 12 residues. Based on the CDR3 plus reference TRBV19 and TRBJ1-3, the full variable domain is DGGITQSPKYLFRKEGQNVTLSCEQNLNHDAMYWYRQDPGQGLRLIYYSQIVNDFQKGDIAEGYSVSREKKESFPLTVTSAQKNPTAFYLCATGKSGNTIYFGEGSWLTVV.

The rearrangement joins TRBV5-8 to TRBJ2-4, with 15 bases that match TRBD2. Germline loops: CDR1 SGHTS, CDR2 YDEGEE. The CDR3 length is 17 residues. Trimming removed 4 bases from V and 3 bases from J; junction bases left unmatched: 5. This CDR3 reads CASSMPGLAGGKNIQYF. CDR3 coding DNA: TGTGCCAGCAGCATGCCGGGACTAGCGGGGGGCAAAAACATTCAGTACTTC. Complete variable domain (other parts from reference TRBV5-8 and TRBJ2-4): EAGVTQSPTHLIKTRGQQATLRCSPISGHTSVYWYQQALGLGLQFLLWYDEGEERNRGNFPPRFSGRQFPNYSSELNVNALELEDSALYLCASSMPGLAGGKNIQYFGAGTRLSVL.

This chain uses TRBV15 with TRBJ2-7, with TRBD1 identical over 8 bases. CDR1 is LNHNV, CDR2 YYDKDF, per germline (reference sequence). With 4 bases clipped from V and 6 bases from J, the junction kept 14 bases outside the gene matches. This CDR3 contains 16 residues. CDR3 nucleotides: TGTGCCACCAGCATCCTAAAAGGCCCAGGGGGCTCCGAGCAGTACTTC. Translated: CATSILKGPGGSEQYF.

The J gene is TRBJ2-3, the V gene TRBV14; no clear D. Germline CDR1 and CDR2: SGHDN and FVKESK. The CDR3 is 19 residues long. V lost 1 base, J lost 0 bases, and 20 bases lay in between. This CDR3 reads CASSQGHPSPSSSTDTQYF. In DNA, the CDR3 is TGTGCCAGCAGCCAAGGACATCCGTCCCCGTCTTCTAGCACAGATACGCAGTATTTT.

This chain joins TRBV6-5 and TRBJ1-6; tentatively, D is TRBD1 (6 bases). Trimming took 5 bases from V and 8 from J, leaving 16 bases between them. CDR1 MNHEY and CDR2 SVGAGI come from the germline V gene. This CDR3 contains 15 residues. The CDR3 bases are TGTGCCAGCAGTGGGAGGGGGGCGAATTATTCACCCCTCCACTTT. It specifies CASSGRGANYSPLHF.

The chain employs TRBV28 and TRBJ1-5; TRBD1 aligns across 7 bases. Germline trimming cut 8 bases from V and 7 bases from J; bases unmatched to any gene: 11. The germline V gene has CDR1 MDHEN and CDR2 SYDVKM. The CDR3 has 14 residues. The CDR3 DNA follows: TGTGCCAGCCATCCTACAGGGGATAGACAGCCCCAGCATTTT. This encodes CASHPTGDRQPQHF.

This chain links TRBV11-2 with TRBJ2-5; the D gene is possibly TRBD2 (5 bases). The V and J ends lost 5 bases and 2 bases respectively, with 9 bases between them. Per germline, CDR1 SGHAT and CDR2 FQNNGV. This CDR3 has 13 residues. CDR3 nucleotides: TGTGCCAGCAGCGCAACTAGACAAGAGACCCAGTACTTC. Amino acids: CASSATRQETQYF.

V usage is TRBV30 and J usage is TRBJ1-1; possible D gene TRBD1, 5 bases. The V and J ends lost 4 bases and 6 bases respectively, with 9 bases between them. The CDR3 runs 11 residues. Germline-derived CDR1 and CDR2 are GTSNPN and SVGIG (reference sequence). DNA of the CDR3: TGTGCCTGGACAGGGTACTCTGAAGCTTTCTTT. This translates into CAWTGYSEAFF.

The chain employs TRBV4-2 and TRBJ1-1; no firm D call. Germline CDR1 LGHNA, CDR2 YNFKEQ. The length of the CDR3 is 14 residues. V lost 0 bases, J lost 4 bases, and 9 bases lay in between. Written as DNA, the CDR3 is TGTGCCAGCAGCCAAGACGGGGAGGGCACTGAAGCTTTCTTT. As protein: CASSQDGEGTEAFF.

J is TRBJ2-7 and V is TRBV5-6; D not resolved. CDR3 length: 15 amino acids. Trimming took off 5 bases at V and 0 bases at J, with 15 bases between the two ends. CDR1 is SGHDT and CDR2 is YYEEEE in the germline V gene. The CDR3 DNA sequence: TGTGCCAGCAGTTTGCCCTCAGGTTCCTCCTACGAGCAGTACTTC. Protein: CASSLPSGSSYEQYF. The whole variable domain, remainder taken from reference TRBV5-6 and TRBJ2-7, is DAGVTQSPTHLIKTRGQQVTLRCSPKSGHDTVSWYQQALGQGPQFIFQYYEEEERQRGNFPDRFSGHQFPNYSSELNVNALLLGDSALYLCASSLPSGSSYEQYFGPGTRLTVT.